Reported below is one T cell receptor (beta chain). The record originates from a study of control samples from healthy donors and cancer patients. The V and J ends lost 4 bases and 5 bases, in that order; junction bases with no gene match: 8. The germline V gene encodes CDR1 SQVTM and CDR2 ANQGSEA. The CDR3 extends over 14 amino acids. Repertoires were generated with immunoSEQ multiplex PCR, while TCRdb's copy carries only in-frame clones and drops some. The sample has approximately 150,000 clones; 96% are singletons. Source material: blood. This receptor was obtained from a woman under 40 in good health. The chain uses TRBV29-1 and TRBJ2-5; TRBD2 agrees at 9 bases. The CDR3 loop reads CSVVPSGVGETQYF. CDR3 coding DNA: TGCAGCGTTGTGCCTAGCGGGGTAGGGGAGACCCAGTACTTC.